The 27 T cell receptor beta chains presented below share a single source sample, sequenced in a study of cytomegalovirus exposure and HLA in healthy donors. A multiplex PCR was run with 60 Vbeta primers and 13 Jbeta primers. Clones were read by immunoSEQ multiplex PCR, and TCRdb kept only the in-frame ones, dropping some. This sample carries roughly 93,000 clones, about 74% of them seen once, and the ten largest clones take under 2%. The sequenced sample was PBMCs. These receptors were taken from a male donor in good health and CMV-seronegative.

V and J are TRBV25-1 and TRBJ1-4; 12 positions match TRBD1. Germline lookup yields CDR1 MGHDK and CDR2 SYGVNS. This CDR3 has 17 residues. J was trimmed by 7 bases and V by 3 bases; bases with no gene match: 9. In nucleotides, the CDR3 is TGTGCCAGCAGTGACCCTTTGGGGACAGGGGGCGGTGAAAAACTGTTTTTT. Its translation: CASSDPLGTGGGEKLFF.

The genes are TRBV29-1 and TRBJ2-7, with a possible D match to TRBD2 (6 bases). Trimming stripped 6 bases from V and 7 bases from J, with 19 bases between. Germline V gene data show CDR1 as SQVTM and CDR2 as ANQGSEA. This CDR3 contains 13 residues. The CDR3 DNA sequence: TGCAGCGTAGAGACGGGACTCGAAGATGAGCAGTACTTC. Translated, it gives CSVETGLEDEQYF.

The V gene is TRBV6-5, the J gene TRBJ1-2; 7 nucleotides align to TRBD1. The V gene's germline CDR1 is MNHEY and CDR2 SVGAGI. Unmatched junction bases numbered 6, after V lost 5 bases and J lost 3 bases. CDR3 length: 14 amino acids. CDR3 bases: TGTGCCAGCAGTGAGAGGGGGCAGGACTATGGCTACACCTTC. Protein sequence: CASSERGQDYGYTF.

This clone was detected a few times. The V and J genes are TRBV11-2 and TRBJ2-1; 9 bases agree with TRBD1. V shed 5 bases, J shed 9 bases, and the junction held 11 bases outside the gene matches. Germline CDR1 SGHAT, CDR2 FQNNGV. The CDR3 totals 15 residues. The CDR3 sequence: CASSRWGQGGSEQFF. In nucleotides, the CDR3 is TGTGCCAGCAGCCGGTGGGGACAGGGTGGAAGTGAGCAGTTCTTC.

V usage is TRBV6-6 and J usage is TRBJ2-7, with 8 bases identical to TRBD1. V was pared by 2 bases and J by 6 bases, with 6 bases of the junction left unmatched. This CDR3 has 14 amino acids. Germline CDR1 is MNHNY and CDR2 is SVGAGI (reference sequence). CDR3 in DNA: TGTGCCAGCAGTTACCAGGACAGGGCATGCGAGCAGTACTTC. Translated: CASSYQDRACEQYF.

This clone turned up a few times. This chain uses TRBV4-2 with TRBJ2-2; D is unclear. V lost 0 bases, J lost 7 bases, and 12 bases lay in between. Germline values: CDR1 LGHNA, CDR2 YNFKEQ. This CDR3 comprises 15 residues. CDR3 DNA sequence: TGTGCCAGCAGCCAAGAGGTCCCAACTCACGGGGAGCTGTTTTTT. Encoded protein: CASSQEVPTHGELFF.

This clone appeared once. The V and J genes are TRBV5-6 and TRBJ1-2; D is unresolved. CDR3 length: 16 residues. The germline CDR1 and CDR2 sequences are SGHDT and YYEEEE. V lost 1 base to trimming and J lost 4 bases, with 17 bases between them. The CDR3 DNA reads as TGTGCCAGCAGCTTGCTCGTCGGGATGCACCCCTATGGCTACACCTTC. Residues: CASSLLVGMHPYGYTF.

The V call is TRBV27, the J call TRBJ2-5; 13 bases are shared with TRBD2. This CDR3 has 14 residues. Germline CDR1 MNHEY, CDR2 SMNVEV (reference sequence). The V and J ends lost 6 bases and 5 bases, in that order; junction bases with no gene match: 3. The DNA for the CDR3 is TGTGCCAGCAGGACTAGCGGGAGGTTGGAGACCCAGTACTTC. Amino acid sequence: CASRTSGRLETQYF.

The V gene is TRBV29-1, the J gene TRBJ2-1, with 8 bases lining up with TRBD2. From germline, CDR1 is SQVTM and CDR2 ANQGSEA. The CDR3 runs to 14 residues. V lost 2 bases, J lost 12 bases, and 12 bases stayed unmatched. This CDR3 reads CSVERGGLARGQFF. The CDR3 bases are TGCAGCGTTGAACGGGGGGGGTTGGCTCGGGGGCAGTTCTTC.

This clone has only a few counts. The rearrangement joins TRBV10-3 to TRBJ1-5; 7 bases line up with TRBD1. CDR1 is ENHRY and CDR2 is SYGVKD in the germline V gene. The junction had 5 bases not matched to a gene; V was cut back by 6 bases and J by 3 bases. The CDR3 runs to 14 residues. DNA for the CDR3: TGTGCCATCAGACAGGGGCTAGACAATCAGCCCCAGCATTTT. Protein product: CAIRQGLDNQPQHF.

The rearrangement links TRBV28 to TRBJ1-2; weak D call: TRBD1 (6 bases). The V gene lost 6 bases and the J gene lost 4 bases, with 18 bases spanning the gap. Germline CDR1 and CDR2: MDHEN and SYDVKM. This CDR3 region has 15 residues. DNA for the CDR3: TGTGCCAGCAGCAAAGGATCGGACAGCCCCTATGGCTACACCTTC. Translation: CASSKGSDSPYGYTF.

This clone was found once. The rearrangement joins TRBV29-1 to TRBJ2-5; D might be TRBD1 (5 bases). The CDR3 extends over 15 amino acids. Deletions cut 8 bases from V and 1 base from J, with 20 bases between. In germline, CDR1 is SQVTM, CDR2 ANQGSEA. The CDR3 protein is CSTRAGKGIQETQYF. Written as DNA, the CDR3 is TGCAGCACCCGAGCTGGGAAGGGGATCCAAGAGACCCAGTACTTC.

J is TRBJ2-5 and V is TRBV7-6; D is unclear. Deletions cut 1 base from V and 5 bases from J, with 5 bases between. CDR3 length equals 12 residues. Germline V gives CDR1 SGHVS, CDR2 FNYEAQ. CDR3 protein: CASSLESETQYF. CDR3 bases: TGTGCCAGCAGCTTAGAGAGCGAGACCCAGTACTTC. Together with reference TRBV7-6 and TRBJ2-5, the CDR3 gives the full variable domain: GAGVSQSPRYKVTKRGQDVALRCDPISGHVSLYWYRQALGQGPEFLTYFNYEAQQDKSGLPNDRFSAERPEGSISTLTIQRTEQRDSAMYRCASSLESETQYFGPGTRLLVL.

The chain carries TRBV28 and TRBJ2-1; D possibly corresponds to TRBD2 (6 bases). V was clipped by 7 bases and J by 3 bases, with 13 bases between them. The CDR3 runs to 14 residues. Germline values: CDR1 MDHEN, CDR2 SYDVKM. The CDR3 sequence: CASTPGDRYNEQFF. CDR3 sequence (DNA): TGTGCCAGCACCCCGGGGGACCGCTACAATGAGCAGTTCTTC. The full variable domain, completed using reference TRBV28 and TRBJ2-1, is DVKVTQSSRYLVKRTGEKVFLECVQDMDHENMFWYRQDPGLGLRLIYFSYDVKMKEKGDIPEGYSVSREKKERFSLILESASTNQTSMYLCASTPGDRYNEQFFGPGTRLTVL.

In its sample, this clone was seen once. The chain recombines TRBV10-3 with TRBJ2-1; 10 bases map to TRBD2. This CDR3 has 15 amino acids. Germline CDR1 reads ENHRY; CDR2 reads SYGVKD. V shed 4 bases, J shed 8 bases, and the junction held 8 bases outside the gene matches. The CDR3 region has the DNA TGTGCCATCAGTGCCTATCCTAGCGGGGGAGATGAGCAGTTCTTC. Protein sequence: CAISAYPSGGDEQFF.

This rearrangement joins TRBV30 to TRBJ1-2; D unresolved. Trimming took 4 bases from V and 2 from J, leaving 14 bases between them. This CDR3 has 14 residues. From germline, CDR1 is GTSNPN and CDR2 SVGIG (reference sequence). The CDR3 DNA reads as TGTGCCTGGACCAGACGGAACAGCAACTATGGCTACACCTTC. Its protein is CAWTRRNSNYGYTF.

CDR3 sequence (DNA): TGTGCCAGCAGTTGCAGGGAGGCAGATACGCAGTATTTT. This codes for CASSCREADTQYF. The rearrangement joins TRBV6-5 to TRBJ2-3; D is perhaps TRBD2 (6 bases). Deletions cut 4 bases from V and 4 bases from J, with 9 bases between. Germline V lookup: CDR1 MNHEY, CDR2 SVGAGI. The CDR3 has 13 amino acids.

The chain combines TRBV5-1 with TRBJ2-5; 10 bases map to TRBD1. After removal of 4 bases from V and 1 base from J, the junction contained 4 bases not matched to a gene. The CDR3 covers 15 residues. Per germline, CDR1 SGHRS and CDR2 YFSETQ. CDR3 in amino acids: CASSPGQGTQETQYF. DNA for the CDR3: TGCGCCAGCAGCCCGGGACAGGGGACCCAAGAGACCCAGTACTTC.

The V gene is TRBV28, the J gene TRBJ2-7; tentatively, D is TRBD2 (5 bases). Germline CDR1 and CDR2: MDHEN and SYDVKM. Between the trimmed V and J ends, which lost 7 bases and 3 bases, there was a span of 10 bases. CDR3 length: 12 residues. CDR3 residues: CASTRGFYEQYF. CDR3 bases: TGTGCCAGCACGCGAGGGTTCTACGAGCAGTACTTC.

V and J are TRBV2 and TRBJ1-1; TRBD1 aligns across 7 bases. This CDR3 is 14 amino acids long. Germline V gene sequence: CDR1 SNHLY, CDR2 FYNNEI. Losses at the gene ends were 5 bases for V and 2 bases for J; bases not matched to a gene: 5. The CDR3 sequence: CASSRQGPNTEAFF. Here the CDR3 DNA reads TGTGCCAGCAGTAGACAGGGCCCTAACACTGAAGCTTTCTTT.

V usage is TRBV28 and J usage is TRBJ2-1, with 11 positions matching TRBD2. Unmatched junction bases numbered 10, after V lost 5 bases and J lost 4 bases. Germline V gene data show CDR1 as MDHEN and CDR2 as SYDVKM. This CDR3 region has 17 residues. The CDR3 DNA reads TGTGCCAGCAGTAAAAGGACTAGCGGGCACCTATACAATGAGCAGTTCTTC. It codes for CASSKRTSGHLYNEQFF. The full variable domain, completed using reference TRBV28 and TRBJ2-1, is DVKVTQSSRYLVKRTGEKVFLECVQDMDHENMFWYRQDPGLGLRLIYFSYDVKMKEKGDIPEGYSVSREKKERFSLILESASTNQTSMYLCASSKRTSGHLYNEQFFGPGTRLTVL.

This chain connects TRBV5-1 to TRBJ2-2, with TRBD1 identical over 10 bases. CDR1 SGHRS and CDR2 YFSETQ come from the germline V gene. The J segment lost 5 bases and the V segment lost 4 bases, leaving 5 bases of the junction unmatched. The CDR3 totals 15 residues. DNA of the CDR3: TGCGCCAGCAGCGCCTCGGACAGGGGGACCGGGGAGCTGTTTTTT. It specifies CASSASDRGTGELFF.

The chain is built from TRBV11-1 and TRBJ2-1; 8 nucleotides align to TRBD1. Germline CDR1 and CDR2: SGHAT and FQDESV (reference sequence). With V trimmed by 6 bases and J by 6 bases, 10 bases remained unmatched. The CDR3 is 15 amino acids. The CDR3 sequence: CASRHPGQVVNEQFF. CDR3 DNA sequence: TGTGCCAGCAGACATCCGGGACAGGTTGTCAATGAGCAGTTCTTC.

This clone was picked up one time. The chain couples TRBV5-1 to TRBJ2-1; 13 bases agree with TRBD2. V was pared by 4 bases and J by 7 bases, with 8 bases of the junction left unmatched. Germline CDR1 reads SGHRS; CDR2 reads YFSETQ. CDR3 length: 16 residues. The CDR3 region is CASSPRLAGGQNEQFF. The DNA of the CDR3 is TGCGCCAGCAGCCCGAGACTAGCGGGAGGCCAAAATGAGCAGTTCTTC.

The chain joins TRBV29-1 to TRBJ2-7; TRBD2 matches at 11 bases. The germline V gene encodes CDR1 SQVTM and CDR2 ANQGSEA. There are 14 residues in the CDR3. V lost 6 bases and J lost 5; bases outside the gene matches: 9. The CDR3 nucleotides are TGCAGCGTCCTTACTAGCGGGAGACCCGACGAGCAGTACTTC. As protein: CSVLTSGRPDEQYF.

The sample holds one count of this clone. V gene TRBV10-2 combines with J gene TRBJ2-6; 9 bases map to TRBD1. The CDR3 has 18 amino acids. Losses at the gene ends were 6 bases for V and 3 bases for J; bases not matched to a gene: 12. Germline CDR1 is WSHSY and CDR2 is SAAADI. The CDR3 DNA reads as TGCGCCAGCAGGGGCGAGACAGGGGGTACGAGTGGGGCCAACGTCCTGACTTTC. Its protein product is CASRGETGGTSGANVLTF.

The rearrangement uses TRBV25-1 and TRBJ2-5; a possible D gene is TRBD2 (5 bases). V lost 8 bases, J lost 9 bases, and 22 bases lay in between. The length of the CDR3 is 14 residues. CDR1 and CDR2 from the germline V gene are MGHDK and SYGVNS. The CDR3 DNA reads as TGTGCCAGCGCTCTGGGAGTCGACTCCGCGGCCCAGTACTTC. The encoded protein is CASALGVDSAAQYF.